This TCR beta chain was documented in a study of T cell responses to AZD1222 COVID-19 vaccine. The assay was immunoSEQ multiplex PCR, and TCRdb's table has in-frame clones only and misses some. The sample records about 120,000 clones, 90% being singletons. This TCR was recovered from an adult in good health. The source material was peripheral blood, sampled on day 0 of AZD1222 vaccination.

The CDR3 is CASSFRGLGTEAFF. DNA for the CDR3: TGCGCCAGCAGCTTCAGGGGGCTGGGCACTGAAGCTTTCTTT. V is TRBV5-1 and J is TRBJ1-1, with 8 bases fitting TRBD1. CDR3 size: 14 residues. J was trimmed by 4 bases and V by 2 bases; bases with no gene match: 4. In germline, CDR1 is SGHRS, CDR2 YFSETQ.